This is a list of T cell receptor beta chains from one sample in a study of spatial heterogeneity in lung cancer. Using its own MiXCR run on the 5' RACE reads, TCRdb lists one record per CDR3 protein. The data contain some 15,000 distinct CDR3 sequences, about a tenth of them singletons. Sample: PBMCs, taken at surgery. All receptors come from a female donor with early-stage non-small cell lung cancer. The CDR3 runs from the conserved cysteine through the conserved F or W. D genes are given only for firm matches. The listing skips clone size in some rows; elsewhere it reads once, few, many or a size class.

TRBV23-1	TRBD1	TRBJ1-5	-	CASSQSKDRVTINQHF	TGCGCCAGCAGTCAATCTAAGGACAGGGTTACAATCAACCAGCATTTT
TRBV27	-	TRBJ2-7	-	CASGPWASMAQYEQYF	TGTGCCAGCGGTCCTTGGGCCAGCATGGCCCAATACGAGCAGTACTTC
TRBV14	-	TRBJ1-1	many	CASSQWAGAKAFF	TGTGCCAGCAGCCAATGGGCAGGGGCAAAAGCTTTCTTT
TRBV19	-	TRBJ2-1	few	CASSTTGSSAYNEQFF	TGTGCCAGTAGTACCACGGGCTCATCAGCCTACAATGAGCAGTTCTTC
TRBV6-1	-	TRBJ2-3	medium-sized	CASSLYTDTQYF	TGTGCCAGCAGTCTATACACAGATACGCAGTATTTT
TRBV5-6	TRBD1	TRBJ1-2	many	CASSTRGNYGYTF	TGTGCCAGCAGCACCAGGGGGAACTATGGCTACACCTTC
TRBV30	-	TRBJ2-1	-	CAWSVPLRPRHYNEQFF	TGTGCCTGGAGTGTCCCCTTAAGACCCCGACACTACAATGAGCAGTTCTTC
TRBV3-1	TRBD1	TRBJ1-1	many	CASSQGQGRRVFF	TGTGCCAGCAGCCAAGGACAGGGCCGCCGAGTATTCTTT
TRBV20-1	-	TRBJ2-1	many	CSARADGRGEQFF	TGCAGTGCTAGAGCCGATGGCCGAGGAGAGCAGTTCTTC
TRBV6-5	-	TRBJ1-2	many	CASSPALPVEGYTF	TGTGCCAGCAGTCCGGCTTTGCCAGTTGAAGGCTACACCTTC
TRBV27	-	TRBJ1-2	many	CASRRDGGDYGYTF	TGTGCCAGCCGCAGGGATGGCGGCGACTATGGCTACACCTTC
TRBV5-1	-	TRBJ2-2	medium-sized	CASSLGGSSGELFF	TGCGCCAGCAGCTTAGGTGGGAGTTCCGGGGAGCTGTTTTTT
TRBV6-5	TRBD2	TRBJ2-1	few	CASSSPGTSIYNEQFF	TGTGCCAGCAGCAGCCCAGGGACTAGCATTTACAATGAGCAGTTCTTC
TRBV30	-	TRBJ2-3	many	CAWSVRGKRGDTQYF	TGTGCCTGGAGTGTGCGTGGGAAGAGGGGAGATACGCAGTATTTT
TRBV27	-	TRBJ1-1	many	CASSLKMLGNTEAFF	TGTGCCAGCAGTTTAAAGATGCTGGGTAACACTGAAGCTTTCTTT
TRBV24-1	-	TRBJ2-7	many	CATSGGGYYEQYF	TGTGCCACCAGTGGAGGGGGTTACTACGAGCAGTACTTC
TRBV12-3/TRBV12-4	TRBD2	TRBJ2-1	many	CASRVAGGPQGEQFF	TGTGCCAGCAGAGTAGCGGGGGGGCCTCAAGGGGAGCAGTTCTTC
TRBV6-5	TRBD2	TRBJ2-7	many	CASSYSNGLAGVSEQYF	TGTGCCAGCAGTTACTCGAACGGACTAGCGGGTGTCTCCGAGCAGTACTTC
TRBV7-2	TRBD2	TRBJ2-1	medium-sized	CASSLGIAGGDDEQFF	TGTGCCAGCAGCTTAGGTATAGCGGGGGGTGACGATGAGCAGTTCTTC
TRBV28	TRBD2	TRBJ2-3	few	CASSLGTSGPHTQYF	TGTGCCAGCAGTTTAGGGACTAGCGGGCCTCATACGCAGTATTTT
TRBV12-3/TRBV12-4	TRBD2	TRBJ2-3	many	CASKPGGGRSDTQYF	TGTGCCAGCAAACCGGGGGGGGGCAGATCAGATACGCAGTATTTT
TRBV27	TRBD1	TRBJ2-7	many	CASSPGTGGGRDEQYF	TGTGCCAGCAGTCCCGGGACAGGGGGCGGTCGTGACGAGCAGTACTTC
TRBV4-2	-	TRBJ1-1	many	CASSQEGRNTEAFF	TGTGCCAGCAGCCAAGAGGGCAGGAACACTGAAGCTTTCTTT
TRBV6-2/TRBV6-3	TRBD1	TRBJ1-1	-	CASRRDSSNTEAFF	TGTGCCAGCAGGAGGGACAGCAGCAACACTGAAGCTTTCTTT
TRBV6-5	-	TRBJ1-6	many	CASSGRQANSPLHF	TGTGCCAGCAGTGGGAGACAAGCAAATTCACCCCTCCACTTT
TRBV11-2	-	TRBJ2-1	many	CASSRSPGYTEQFF	TGTGCCAGCAGCCGTAGCCCCGGATACACTGAGCAGTTCTTC
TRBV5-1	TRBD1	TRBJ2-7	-	CASRSLTGPSSYEQYF	TGCGCCAGCAGATCCCTGACAGGGCCGAGCTCCTACGAGCAGTACTTC
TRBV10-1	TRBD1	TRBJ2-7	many	CASSESGTAYEQYF	TGCGCCAGCAGTGAGTCCGGGACAGCCTACGAGCAGTACTTC
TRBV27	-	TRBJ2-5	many	CASSLSQGRETQYF	TGTGCCAGCAGTTTATCCCAGGGGCGAGAGACCCAGTACTTC
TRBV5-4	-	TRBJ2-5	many	CASSRSDAGPGETQYF	TGTGCCAGCAGCCGATCCGACGCGGGGCCGGGGGAGACCCAGTACTTC
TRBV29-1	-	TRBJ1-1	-	CSVGENTEAFF	TGCAGCGTTGGCGAGAACACTGAAGCTTTCTTT
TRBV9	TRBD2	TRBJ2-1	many	CASSVGEGEQFF	TGTGCCAGCAGCGTGGGGGAGGGTGAGCAGTTCTTC
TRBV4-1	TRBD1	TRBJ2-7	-	CVSSADRTLISYEQYF	TGCGTCAGCAGCGCGGACAGGACGCTAATCTCCTACGAGCAGTACTTC
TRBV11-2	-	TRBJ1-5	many	CASSSVGGNQPQHF	TGTGCCAGCAGCTCAGTCGGGGGCAATCAGCCCCAGCATTTT
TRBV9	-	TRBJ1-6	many	CASSARVVGNSPLHF	TGTGCCAGCAGCGCCAGGGTAGTTGGTAATTCACCCCTCCACTTT
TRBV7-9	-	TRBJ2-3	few	CASSLDRGTDTQYF	TGTGCCAGCAGCTTAGATAGGGGCACAGATACGCAGTATTTT